The 26 T cell receptor beta chains in this list originate from one sample, sequenced in a study of cytomegalovirus exposure and HLA in healthy donors. 13 Jbeta primers and 60 Vbeta primers were used for the PCR. The protocol was immunoSEQ multiplex PCR, while the TCRdb copy is restricted to in-frame clones and leaves out a portion. The sample has 150,000 to 200,000 clones; 60% to 85% are singletons. Material for sequencing was PBMCs. The receptor set was obtained from a woman younger than 45 in good health and CMV-seronegative.

This chain joins TRBV27 and TRBJ2-7; 7 bases are a match to TRBD2. Per the germline V gene, CDR1 is MNHEY and CDR2 is SMNVEV (reference sequence). The CDR3 is 14 residues long. After removal of 2 bases from V and 0 bases from J, the junction contained 1 base not matched to a gene. CDR3 nucleotide sequence: TGTGCCAGCAGTTTACGGGGGGACTCCTACGAGCAGTACTTC. As protein: CASSLRGDSYEQYF.

V gene TRBV19 combines with J gene TRBJ1-3, with a weak D call TRBD1 (5 bases). Germline values: CDR1 LNHDA, CDR2 SQIVND (reference sequence). Trimming removed 3 bases at V and 3 bases at J, with 12 bases between. The CDR3 covers 15 residues. The CDR3 DNA sequence: TGTGCCAGTAGTATGGGGGGTCTAGGTGGAAACACCATATATTTT. The encoded protein is CASSMGGLGGNTIYF.

In its sample, this clone was seen once. This rearrangement joins TRBV30 to TRBJ1-2; TRBD1 matches at 8 bases. This CDR3 contains 16 residues. Germline V gives CDR1 GTSNPN, CDR2 SVGIG (reference sequence). The V and J ends lost 0 bases and 4 bases, in that order; junction bases with no gene match: 10. CDR3 sequence (DNA): TGTGCCTGGAGTGTACTGGGCAGGGGGCTGGGCTATGGCTACACCTTC. This translates into CAWSVLGRGLGYGYTF.

The chain couples TRBV7-9 to TRBJ1-6; no reliable D call. This CDR3 has 13 residues. In germline, CDR1 is SEHNR, CDR2 FQNEAQ (reference sequence). V dropped 1 base and J dropped 10 bases, with 8 bases sitting between them. CDR3 nucleotides: TGTGCCAGCAGCTTAGAAACCGGGTCACCCCTCCACTTT. Translated: CASSLETGSPLHF.

The V gene is TRBV28, the J gene TRBJ2-3, with D unclear. The CDR3 has 12 amino acids. Trimming stripped 6 bases from V and 6 bases from J, with 10 bases between. Germline V gives CDR1 MDHEN, CDR2 SYDVKM. The CDR3 reads CASSLNFDTQYF. The DNA of the CDR3 is TGTGCCAGCAGCCTTAATTTCGATACGCAGTATTTT.

In this sample, this clone turned up a few times. The chain is built from TRBV9 and TRBJ2-3; possible D gene TRBD2, 5 bases. Germline assignment: CDR1 SGDLS and CDR2 YYNGEE. The ends were cut back, 4 bases at V and 7 bases at J, with 16 bases in the middle. This CDR3 contains 14 residues. CDR3 amino acids: CASSLWTLGNTQYF. CDR3 in DNA: TGTGCCAGCAGCCTTTGGACCCTCGGGAATACGCAGTATTTT.

The chain has TRBV28 and TRBJ1-1; 9 bases are shared with TRBD1. The CDR3 sequence is 15 residues long. Per germline, CDR1 MDHEN and CDR2 SYDVKM. The ends lost 7 bases at V and 5 bases at J; junction bases unmatched: 11. The CDR3 DNA is TGTGCCAGCATCTCATCCGGGACAGGGAGGACTGAAGCTTTCTTT. Translated, it gives CASISSGTGRTEAFF.

The table lists this clone with a few counts. The chain is built from TRBV7-9 and TRBJ2-3; 10 nucleotides match TRBD2. The CDR3 spans 15 residues. With V trimmed by 5 bases and J by 4 bases, 6 bases remained unmatched. CDR1 is SEHNR, CDR2 FQNEAQ, per germline (reference sequence). CDR3 sequence reads: CASSPSGGASDTQYF. CDR3 nucleotides: TGTGCCAGCAGCCCCAGCGGGGGGGCCTCAGATACGCAGTATTTT. The whole variable domain, remainder taken from reference TRBV7-9 and TRBJ2-3, is DTGVSQNPRHKITKRGQNVTFRCDPISEHNRLYWYRQTLGQGPEFLTYFQNEAQLEKSRLLSDRFSAERPKGSFSTLEIQRTEQGDSAMYLCASSPSGGASDTQYFGPGTRLTVL.

The chain carries TRBV6-5 and TRBJ2-7, with TRBD1 as a possible D gene (5 bases). Deletions cut 5 bases from V and 7 bases from J, with 12 bases between. This CDR3 contains 12 residues. From germline, CDR1 is MNHEY and CDR2 SVGAGI. The CDR3 protein is CASSPTVGEQYF. The CDR3 nucleotides are TGTGCCAGCAGTCCGACAGTGGGGGAGCAGTACTTC.

The chain recombines TRBV11-1 with TRBJ1-3, with 9 bases matching TRBD1. This CDR3 has 16 amino acids. V dropped 5 bases and J dropped 3; count of bases not matched to a gene: 8. CDR1 and CDR2 (germline): SGHAT, FQDESV (reference sequence). CDR3 DNA sequence: TGTGCCAGCAGCGCCGGACAGGGGAAAGGTGGAAACACCATATATTTT. Amino acids: CASSAGQGKGGNTIYF.

This chain joins TRBV19 and TRBJ1-1, with a tentative D call TRBD1 (6 bases). The ends were cut back, 5 bases at V and 1 base at J, with 8 bases in the middle. Germline V gene data show CDR1 as LNHDA and CDR2 as SQIVND (reference sequence). There are 13 residues in the CDR3. The chain's CDR3 is CASSEGGNTEAFF. CDR3 DNA: TGTGCCAGTAGTGAAGGGGGGAACACTGAAGCTTTCTTT. The full variable domain, rest sourced from reference TRBV19 and TRBJ1-1, is DGGITQSPKYLFRKEGQNVTLSCEQNLNHDAMYWYRQDPGQGLRLIYYSQIVNDFQKGDIAEGYSVSREKKESFPLTVTSAQKNPTAFYLCASSEGGNTEAFFGQGTRLTVV.

The V and J genes are TRBV5-1 and TRBJ2-1; TRBD2 aligns across 9 bases. The CDR3 length is 16 residues. Germline values: CDR1 SGHRS, CDR2 YFSETQ. Trimming removed 0 bases from V and 2 bases from J; junction bases left unmatched: 3. The CDR3 sequence: CASSLGASGAYNEQFF. DNA for the CDR3: TGCGCCAGCAGCTTGGGGGCTAGCGGGGCCTACAATGAGCAGTTCTTC.

V gene TRBV28 combines with J gene TRBJ2-1; a possible D gene is TRBD1 (5 bases). The V end lost 6 bases, the J end lost 4 bases, and 16 bases lay between the germline ends. This CDR3 is 15 amino acids long. The germline gives CDR1 MDHEN, CDR2 SYDVKM. Here the CDR3 reads CASRPTYRYYNEQFF. CDR3 DNA sequence: TGTGCCAGCAGGCCAACCTACAGGTATTACAATGAGCAGTTCTTC.

V gene TRBV19 combines with J gene TRBJ1-1; TRBD1 agrees at 10 bases. In germline, CDR1 is LNHDA, CDR2 SQIVND (reference sequence). The CDR3 spans 15 residues. The junction had 3 bases not matched to a gene; V was cut back by 3 bases and J by 2 bases. CDR3 loop: CASSMDRGANTEAFF. The CDR3 nucleotides read TGTGCCAGTAGTATGGACAGGGGGGCTAACACTGAAGCTTTCTTT.

The genes are TRBV28 and TRBJ2-2; maybe TRBD1 (5 bases). The CDR3 spans 15 residues. V shed 3 bases and J shed 4 bases, with 12 bases lying between them. Germline CDR1 is MDHEN and CDR2 is SYDVKM. CDR3 sequence (DNA): TGTGCCAGCAGTTTGTTTGGGGCTGGCACCGGGGAGCTGTTTTTT. Protein: CASSLFGAGTGELFF.

The chain combines TRBV18 with TRBJ1-2; 7 nucleotides match TRBD1. In germline, CDR1 is KGHSH, CDR2 LQKENI. This CDR3 region has 14 residues. The V segment lost 6 bases and the J segment 2 bases; nucleotides outside the gene matches: 6. DNA of the CDR3: TGTGCCAGCTCGCCGGGACAGCCGAACTATGGCTACACCTTC. Protein: CASSPGQPNYGYTF.

The chain joins TRBV19 to TRBJ1-4; 7 bases are shared with TRBD1. This CDR3 spans 15 amino acids. Germline V CDR1 and CDR2: LNHDA, SQIVND (reference sequence). Trimming removed 6 bases from V and 6 bases from J; junction bases left unmatched: 10. This CDR3 reads CASRPVERGHEKLFF. In DNA form, the CDR3 reads TGTGCCAGTAGACCCGTTGAGAGGGGGCATGAAAAACTGTTTTTT. Together with reference TRBV19 and TRBJ1-4, the CDR3 gives the full variable domain: DGGITQSPKYLFRKEGQNVTLSCEQNLNHDAMYWYRQDPGQGLRLIYYSQIVNDFQKGDIAEGYSVSREKKESFPLTVTSAQKNPTAFYLCASRPVERGHEKLFFGSGTQLSVL.

This clone occurred once. The chain links TRBV5-1 to TRBJ2-2, with unresolved D. This CDR3 comprises 14 residues. V was cut by 2 bases and J by 1 base, with 6 bases left in between. Germline lookup yields CDR1 SGHRS and CDR2 YFSETQ. CDR3 protein: CASSFQQNTGELFF. The CDR3, as DNA: TGCGCCAGCAGCTTCCAACAGAACACCGGGGAGCTGTTTTTT.

The rearrangement joins TRBV6-1 to TRBJ2-2; possibly TRBD1 for D (7 bases). The CDR3 contains 15 residues. Germline V lookup: CDR1 MNHNS, CDR2 SASEGT. V lost 4 bases and J 5 bases, leaving 14 bases between the germline ends. CDR3 sequence reads: CASSGRGLGTGELFF. DNA for the CDR3: TGTGCCAGCAGTGGGAGGGGGCTGGGGACCGGGGAGCTGTTTTTT.

The chain has TRBV5-1 and TRBJ1-3; 7 bases map to TRBD1. The CDR3 spans 14 residues. Trimming cost V 4 bases and J 3 bases; bases outside gene matches: 4. The germline V gene has CDR1 SGHRS and CDR2 YFSETQ. The CDR3 DNA reads as TGCGCCAGCAGCCCGGGACAGCTTGGAAACACCATATATTTT. It yields the protein CASSPGQLGNTIYF.

About this clone: An end of the junction does not agree with germline; a read error may underlie this. The chain has TRBV28 and TRBJ2-3; maybe TRBD1 (6 bases). CDR3 length: 16 residues. The germline V gene encodes CDR1 MDHEN and CDR2 SYDVKM. CDR3 nucleotide sequence: TGTGCCAGCGGGCCCTCCTCCTACCTGGGGGCAGATACGCATTATTTT. It is translated as CASGPSSYLGADTHYF.

The chain recombines TRBV14 with TRBJ2-7; TRBD1 agrees at 8 bases. Germline CDR1 reads SGHDN; CDR2 reads FVKESK. The CDR3 spans 14 residues. With V trimmed by 4 bases and J by 1 base, 3 bases remained unmatched. Here the CDR3 reads CASSPWTGSYEQYF. The CDR3 DNA reads TGTGCCAGCAGCCCGTGGACAGGGTCCTACGAGCAGTACTTC.

The gene calls are TRBV5-1 and TRBJ1-4; 7 bases are shared with TRBD1. Unmatched junction bases numbered 6, after V lost 3 bases and J lost 4 bases. The germline V gene has CDR1 SGHRS and CDR2 YFSETQ. This CDR3 spans 15 amino acids. The CDR3 bases are TGCGCCAGCAGCTACGGGACAGCCTATAATGAAAAACTGTTTTTT. Its translation is CASSYGTAYNEKLFF.

V usage is TRBV25-1 and J usage is TRBJ1-1, with a tentative D call TRBD1 (6 bases). V was cut by 7 bases and J by 8 bases, with 17 bases left in between. Germline V CDR1 and CDR2: MGHDK, SYGVNS. This CDR3 has 13 amino acids. The CDR3 here is CASTGGKGQEAFF. As DNA, the CDR3 is TGTGCCAGCACCGGGGGGAAGGGACAAGAAGCTTTCTTT.

The chain is built from TRBV7-8 and TRBJ2-7; 10 bases fit TRBD1. Trimming removed 4 bases from V and 4 bases from J; junction bases left unmatched: 19. The germline V gene encodes CDR1 SGHVS and CDR2 FQNEAQ. The CDR3 runs to 19 residues. CDR3 sequence reads: CASSYLGLGPGQGLYEQYF. CDR3 coding DNA: TGTGCCAGCAGCTACCTTGGCTTAGGGCCGGGACAGGGGTTATACGAGCAGTACTTC.

This clone was detected only once. This chain uses TRBV30 with TRBJ2-5; 9 bases are a match to TRBD2. Germline V gives CDR1 GTSNPN, CDR2 SVGIG (reference sequence). The ends lost 0 bases at V and 2 bases at J; junction bases unmatched: 4. The CDR3 contains 15 residues. The CDR3 DNA reads as TGTGCCTGGAGTGTAATAGCGGGGGTACAAGAGACCCAGTACTTC. Its protein is CAWSVIAGVQETQYF.